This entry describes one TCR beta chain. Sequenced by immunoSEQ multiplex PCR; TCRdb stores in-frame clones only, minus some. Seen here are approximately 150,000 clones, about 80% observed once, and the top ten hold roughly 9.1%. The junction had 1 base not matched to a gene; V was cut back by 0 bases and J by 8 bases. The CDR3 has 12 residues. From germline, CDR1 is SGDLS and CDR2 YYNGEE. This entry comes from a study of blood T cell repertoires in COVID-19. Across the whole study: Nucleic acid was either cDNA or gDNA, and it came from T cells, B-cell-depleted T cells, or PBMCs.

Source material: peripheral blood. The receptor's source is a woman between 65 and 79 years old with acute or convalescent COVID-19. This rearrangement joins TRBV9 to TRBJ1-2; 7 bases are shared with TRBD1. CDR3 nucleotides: TGTGCCAGCAGCGTAGAAGGGGGCGGCTACACCTTC. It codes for CASSVEGGGYTF.